A single sample is the source of the 5 T cell receptor beta chains below, sequenced in a study of blood T cell repertoires in COVID-19. The protocol was immunoSEQ multiplex PCR, while the TCRdb copy is restricted to in-frame clones and leaves out a portion. The sample includes 150,000 to 200,000 clones, 85% to 90% seen only once; the top ten take roughly 2.5%. Source material: peripheral blood. The source of these receptors is a woman aged 80 or over with COVID-19, enrolled during active disease.

The rearrangement joins TRBV5-4 to TRBJ1-3, with 9 bases aligning to TRBD1. The CDR3 runs 17 residues. The trim removed 4 bases at V and 4 bases at J, leaving 12 bases unmatched. Germline values: CDR1 SGHNT, CDR2 YYREEE (reference sequence). DNA for the CDR3: TGTGCCAGCAGCCTAGGTCCCGGGACAGGGACCGGAAACACCATATATTTT. This gives the protein CASSLGPGTGTGNTIYF.

The V and J genes are TRBV6-5 and TRBJ1-4, with 7 bases aligning to TRBD1. This CDR3 is 16 amino acids long. Unmatched junction bases numbered 8, after V lost 0 bases and J lost 7 bases. Germline V lookup: CDR1 MNHEY, CDR2 SVGAGI. The CDR3 coding sequence is TGTGCCAGCAGTTACTCCGCGACAGGGATCGCTGAAAAACTGTTTTTT. Translating gives CASSYSATGIAEKLFF.

The chain couples TRBV9 to TRBJ2-1, with TRBD2 identical over 11 bases. Germline V lookup: CDR1 SGDLS, CDR2 YYNGEE. The CDR3 covers 14 residues. With V trimmed by 2 bases and J by 8 bases, 3 bases remained unmatched. CDR3 protein: CASSVSGRADEQFF. The DNA for the CDR3 is TGTGCCAGCAGCGTTAGCGGGAGGGCCGATGAGCAGTTCTTC.

The rearrangement uses TRBV7-2 and TRBJ2-7, with D perhaps matching TRBD1 (6 bases). Germline CDR1 reads SGHTA; CDR2 reads FQGNSA. V lost 0 bases, J lost 4 bases, and 13 bases lay in between. The CDR3 is 15 residues long. The CDR3 sequence is CASSLAQARGYEQYF. The CDR3 nucleotides are TGTGCCAGCAGCTTAGCGCAAGCCAGGGGTTACGAGCAGTACTTC.

V is TRBV6-2 or TRBV6-3 and J is TRBJ2-7; 9 positions match TRBD2. The germline V gene encodes CDR1 MNHEY and CDR2 SVGEGT. Germline trimming cut 2 bases from V and 5 bases from J; bases unmatched to any gene: 7. This CDR3 contains 15 residues. The CDR3 coding sequence is TGTGCCAGCAGTTACGAGCTAGCGGGGAGGAACGAGCAGTACTTC. It yields the protein CASSYELAGRNEQYF.